These 19 T cell receptor beta chains were sequenced from one sample in a study of T cell repertoires in ileal Crohn's disease. The protocol was immunoSEQ multiplex PCR, while the TCRdb copy is restricted to in-frame clones and leaves out a portion. Here the sample spans around 9,200 clones, roughly 85% being singletons. Time point reported: neoterminal ileum biopsy at postoperative endoscopy, about 6 months after surgery. The sequenced material came from ileal tissue. The receptors here all came from an adult with Crohn's disease.

This chain joins TRBV6-1 and TRBJ1-1, with no clear D. Germline lookup yields CDR1 MNHNS and CDR2 SASEGT. The CDR3 has 11 amino acids. Trimming removed 6 bases from V and 8 bases from J, with 10 bases in between. The CDR3 protein is CASSPLLEAFF. CDR3 DNA sequence: TGTGCCAGCAGCCCTTTACTCGAAGCTTTCTTT.

This sequence joins TRBV9 and TRBJ1-1, with D unresolved. CDR3 length: 14 amino acids. The V end lost 0 bases, the J end lost 3 bases, and 9 bases lay between the germline ends. Germline-derived CDR1 and CDR2 are SGDLS and YYNGEE. The CDR3 region has the DNA TGTGCCAGCAGCGTAGAACCAGGATACACTGAAGCTTTCTTT. Protein product: CASSVEPGYTEAFF.

A single count supports this clone. The V and J genes are TRBV7-3 and TRBJ2-2, with 9 bases that match TRBD1. Germline trimming cut 6 bases from V and 6 bases from J; bases unmatched to any gene: 8. Germline V gives CDR1 SGHTA, CDR2 FQGTGA. This CDR3 contains 15 residues. The CDR3 protein is CASSSGTGFPGELFF. CDR3 bases: TGTGCCAGCAGTTCCGGGACAGGGTTCCCCGGGGAGCTGTTTTTT.

The chain recombines TRBV4-2 with TRBJ2-2, with 10 bases aligning to TRBD2. In germline, CDR1 is LGHNA, CDR2 YNFKEQ. The CDR3 sequence is 15 residues long. V was pared by 2 bases and J by 3 bases, with 0 bases of the junction left unmatched. The CDR3 loop is CASSQLAGDTGELFF. The CDR3 DNA reads TGTGCCAGCAGCCAACTAGCGGGGGACACCGGGGAGCTGTTTTTT.

The genes are TRBV6-1 and TRBJ1-1; 8 bases are shared with TRBD1. CDR1 MNHNS and CDR2 SASEGT come from the germline V gene. CDR3 length: 14 amino acids. J lost 4 bases, V lost 2 bases, and 3 bases had no gene match. CDR3 region: CASSEQGAGTEAFF. The CDR3 region has the DNA TGTGCCAGCAGTGAACAGGGGGCGGGCACTGAAGCTTTCTTT.

This clone came up a few times. V usage is TRBV18 and J usage is TRBJ1-1; 11 bases match TRBD1. Germline CDR1 KGHSH, CDR2 LQKENI. This CDR3 contains 13 residues. The V and J ends lost 6 bases and 8 bases, in that order; junction bases with no gene match: 5. CDR3 residues: CASSRTGGGEAFF. CDR3 coding DNA: TGTGCCAGCTCGCGGACAGGGGGCGGAGAAGCTTTCTTT.

The V gene is TRBV6-5, the J gene TRBJ2-7; TRBD2 is a possible D gene (5 bases). CDR3 length equals 13 residues. V dropped 3 bases and J dropped 3 bases, with 9 bases sitting between them. Germline lookup yields CDR1 MNHEY and CDR2 SVGAGI. The CDR3 protein is CASSYTRDYEQYF. The CDR3 DNA sequence: TGTGCCAGCAGTTATACTCGGGACTACGAGCAGTACTTC.

J is TRBJ2-3 and V is TRBV19; D unclear. The V and J ends lost 3 bases and 5 bases respectively, with 9 bases between them. Germline CDR1 is LNHDA and CDR2 is SQIVND (reference sequence). The CDR3 has 13 amino acids. This chain's CDR3 is CASSIYVKDTQYF. The CDR3 DNA reads as TGTGCCAGTAGTATCTACGTTAAAGATACGCAGTATTTT.

This clone was counted only a few times. The rearrangement links TRBV27 to TRBJ2-1, with 12 bases fitting TRBD2. J gave up 7 bases and V 2 bases, and 6 bases lay outside the gene matches. From germline, CDR1 is MNHEY and CDR2 SMNVEV (reference sequence). The CDR3 extends over 16 amino acids. The DNA for the CDR3 is TGTGCCAGCAGTTTAAGGACTAGCGGGAAGGGGAATGAGCAGTTCTTC. Translating gives CASSLRTSGKGNEQFF.

V gene TRBV7-2 combines with J gene TRBJ2-1, with TRBD2 matching over 7 bases. In germline, CDR1 is SGHTA, CDR2 FQGNSA. The CDR3 consists of 14 residues. V shed 2 bases and J 2 bases; nucleotides not matched to a gene: 0. Here the CDR3 DNA reads TGTGCCAGCAGCTTAAGCGGGACCTACAATGAGCAGTTCTTC. The encoded protein is CASSLSGTYNEQFF.

The chain carries TRBV5-1 and TRBJ2-7, with 9 nucleotides matching TRBD1. The CDR3 is 15 residues long. The germline V gene has CDR1 SGHRS and CDR2 YFSETQ. V dropped 3 bases and J dropped 1; count of bases not matched to a gene: 5. The CDR3 nucleotides read TGCGCCAGCAGCTCCGGACAGGGGCTTTCCTACGAGCAGTACTTC. Protein product: CASSSGQGLSYEQYF.

The rearrangement joins TRBV5-6 to TRBJ1-5, with D tentatively TRBD1 (6 bases). V lost 3 bases and J 9 bases, leaving 19 bases between the germline ends. The CDR3 length is 15 residues. Germline V gives CDR1 SGHDT, CDR2 YYEEEE. Here the CDR3 DNA reads TGTGCCAGCAGCTGGAGACAACACAAAGGGGGGCCCCAGCATTTT. Protein: CASSWRQHKGGPQHF.

The chain uses TRBV2 and TRBJ1-2; D call uncertain. Germline values: CDR1 SNHLY, CDR2 FYNNEI. V dropped 4 bases and J dropped 5 bases, with 11 bases sitting between them. The CDR3 length is 13 residues. DNA of the CDR3: TGTGCCAGCAGTGTGGGCAGACCGTATGGCTACACCTTC. Protein: CASSVGRPYGYTF.

The CDR3 coding sequence is TGTGCCATCAGGGCCTCCGACAGGGTTGGAGATACGCAGTATTTT. Protein sequence: CAIRASDRVGDTQYF. The V gene is TRBV10-3, the J gene TRBJ2-3; 7 bases are a match to TRBD1. V was pared by 6 bases and J by 5 bases, with 11 bases of the junction left unmatched. The germline CDR1 and CDR2 sequences are ENHRY and SYGVKD. The CDR3 has 15 amino acids.

The chain carries TRBV30 and TRBJ2-1; D not certain. The germline gives CDR1 GTSNPN, CDR2 SVGIG (reference sequence). V was cut by 2 bases and J by 0 bases, with 11 bases left in between. CDR3 length: 15 residues. In DNA form, the CDR3 reads TGTGCCTGGAGTATTGGCAGTTCCTCCTACAATGAGCAGTTCTTC. Translated: CAWSIGSSSYNEQFF.

The chain combines TRBV18 with TRBJ2-7; D may be TRBD1 (5 bases). The CDR3 totals 15 residues. Germline CDR1 reads KGHSH; CDR2 reads LQKENI. Trimming stripped 0 bases from V and 0 bases from J, with 9 bases between. The CDR3 DNA reads TGTGCCAGCTCACCACCGCAGGGTAGCTCCTACGAGCAGTACTTC. Its translation: CASSPPQGSSYEQYF.

The V call is TRBV5-4, the J call TRBJ2-7, with D tentatively TRBD2 (6 bases). The CDR3 contains 13 residues. From germline, CDR1 is SGHNT and CDR2 YYREEE (reference sequence). The germline V and J ends were trimmed by 0 bases and 7 bases, with 11 bases remaining between them. CDR3 loop: CASSLVGGVEQYF. The CDR3 region has the DNA TGTGCCAGCAGCTTGGTTGGAGGGGTTGAGCAGTACTTC.

The J gene is TRBJ2-5, the V gene TRBV5-4; 8 positions agree with TRBD1. The V segment lost 4 bases and the J segment 4 bases; nucleotides outside the gene matches: 9. The CDR3 spans 15 residues. Germline values: CDR1 SGHNT, CDR2 YYREEE (reference sequence). The CDR3 sequence is CASSPAQGASETQYF. The CDR3, as DNA: TGTGCCAGCAGCCCGGCTCAGGGGGCATCAGAGACCCAGTACTTC. The variable domain in full, with the rest retrieved from reference TRBV5-4 and TRBJ2-5, is ETGVTQSPTHLIKTRGQQVTLRCSSQSGHNTVSWYQQALGQGPQFIFQYYREEENGRGNFPPRFSGLQFPNYSSELNVNALELDDSALYLCASSPAQGASETQYFGPGTRLLVL.

As DNA, the CDR3 is TGCGCCAGCAGCTTGACCTTCCGGGAGGCCTCCTACAATGAGCAGTTCTTC. Amino acids: CASSLTFREASYNEQFF. The V and J genes are TRBV5-1 and TRBJ2-1; 7 nucleotides line up with TRBD2. Trimming took 1 base from V and 0 from J; bases not matched to a gene: 7. This CDR3 has 17 amino acids. Germline V CDR1 and CDR2: SGHRS, YFSETQ.